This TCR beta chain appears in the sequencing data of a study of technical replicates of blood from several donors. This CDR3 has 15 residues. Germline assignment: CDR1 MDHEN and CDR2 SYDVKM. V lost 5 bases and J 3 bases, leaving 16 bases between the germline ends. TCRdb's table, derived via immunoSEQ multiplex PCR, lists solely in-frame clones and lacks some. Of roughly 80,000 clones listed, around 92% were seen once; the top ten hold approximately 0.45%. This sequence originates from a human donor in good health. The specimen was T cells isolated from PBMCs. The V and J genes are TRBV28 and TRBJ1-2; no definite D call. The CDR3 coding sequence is TGTGCCAGCAGTGGGGAGGCTCCCCGGGACTATGGCTACACCTTC. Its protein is CASSGEAPRDYGYTF.